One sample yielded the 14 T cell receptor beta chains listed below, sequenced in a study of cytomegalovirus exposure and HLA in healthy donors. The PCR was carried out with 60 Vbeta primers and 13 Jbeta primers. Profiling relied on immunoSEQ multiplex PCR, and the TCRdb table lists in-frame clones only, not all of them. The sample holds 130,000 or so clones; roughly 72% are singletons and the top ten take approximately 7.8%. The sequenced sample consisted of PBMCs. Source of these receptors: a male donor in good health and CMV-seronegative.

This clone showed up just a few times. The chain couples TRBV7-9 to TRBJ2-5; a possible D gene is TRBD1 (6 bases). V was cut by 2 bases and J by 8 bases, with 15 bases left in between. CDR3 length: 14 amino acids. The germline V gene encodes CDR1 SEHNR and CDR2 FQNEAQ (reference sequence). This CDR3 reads CASSLQGPSDTQYF. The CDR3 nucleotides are TGTGCCAGCAGCTTACAGGGGCCCTCGGACACCCAGTACTTC. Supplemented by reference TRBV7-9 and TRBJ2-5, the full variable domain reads DTGVSQNPRHKITKRGQNVTFRCDPISEHNRLYWYRQTLGQGPEFLTYFQNEAQLEKSRLLSDRFSAERPKGSFSTLEIQRTEQGDSAMYLCASSLQGPSDTQYFGPGTRLLVL.

The CDR3 loop is CATSRERVTDTQYF. The CDR3 DNA sequence: TGTGCCACCAGCAGAGAGCGGGTCACAGATACGCAGTATTTT. V is TRBV15 and J is TRBJ2-3, with D possibly matching TRBD2 (5 bases). Germline V gene sequence: CDR1 LNHNV, CDR2 YYDKDF (reference sequence). The CDR3 covers 14 residues. V lost 0 bases and J 2 bases, leaving 6 bases between the germline ends.

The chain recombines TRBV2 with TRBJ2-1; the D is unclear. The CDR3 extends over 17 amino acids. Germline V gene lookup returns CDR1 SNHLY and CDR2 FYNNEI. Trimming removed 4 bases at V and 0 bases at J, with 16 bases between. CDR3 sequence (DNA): TGTGCCAGCAGTGGAGTCAGCGAACAACTCTCCTACAATGAGCAGTTCTTC. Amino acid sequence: CASSGVSEQLSYNEQFF.

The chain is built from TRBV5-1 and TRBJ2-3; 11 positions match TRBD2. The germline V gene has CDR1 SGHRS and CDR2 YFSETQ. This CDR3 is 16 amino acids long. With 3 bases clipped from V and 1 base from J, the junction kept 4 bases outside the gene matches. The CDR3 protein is CASSSSTSGGTDTQYF. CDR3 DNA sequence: TGCGCCAGCAGCTCCTCGACTAGCGGGGGCACAGATACGCAGTATTTT.

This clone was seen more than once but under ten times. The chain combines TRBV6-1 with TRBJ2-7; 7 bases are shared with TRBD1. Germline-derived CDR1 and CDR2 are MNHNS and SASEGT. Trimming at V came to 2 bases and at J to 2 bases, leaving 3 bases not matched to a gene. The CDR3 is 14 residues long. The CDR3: CASSEFRGTYEQYF. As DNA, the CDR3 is TGTGCCAGCAGTGAATTCAGGGGGACCTACGAGCAGTACTTC.

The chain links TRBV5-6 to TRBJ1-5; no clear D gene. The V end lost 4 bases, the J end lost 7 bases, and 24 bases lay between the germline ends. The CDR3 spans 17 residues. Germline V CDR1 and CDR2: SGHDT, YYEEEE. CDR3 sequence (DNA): TGTGCCAGCAGCCTCCGGTTATCTGGGCTCTCGGGGCAGCCCCAGCATTTT. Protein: CASSLRLSGLSGQPQHF.

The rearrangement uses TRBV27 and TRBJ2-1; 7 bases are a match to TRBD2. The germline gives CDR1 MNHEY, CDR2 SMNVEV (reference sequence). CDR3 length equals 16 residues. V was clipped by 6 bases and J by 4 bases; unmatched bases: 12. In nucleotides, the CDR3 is TGTGCCAGCAGGTCAGATAACGCGGGGGTATACAATGAGCAGTTCTTC. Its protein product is CASRSDNAGVYNEQFF.

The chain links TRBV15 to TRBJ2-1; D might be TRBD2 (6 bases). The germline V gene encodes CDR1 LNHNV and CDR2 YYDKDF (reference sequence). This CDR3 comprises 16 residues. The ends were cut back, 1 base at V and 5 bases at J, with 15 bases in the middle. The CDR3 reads CATSRGDFQGDNEQFF. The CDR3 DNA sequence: TGTGCCACCAGCAGAGGGGACTTTCAAGGGGACAATGAGCAGTTCTTC.

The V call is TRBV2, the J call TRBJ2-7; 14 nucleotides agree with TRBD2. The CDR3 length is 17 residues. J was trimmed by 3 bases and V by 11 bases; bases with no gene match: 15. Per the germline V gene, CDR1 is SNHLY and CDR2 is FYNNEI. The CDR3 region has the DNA TGTGCCTCCCTTGCCGAGACTAGCGGGAGGGCACGCTACGAGCAGTACTTC. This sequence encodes CASLAETSGRARYEQYF.

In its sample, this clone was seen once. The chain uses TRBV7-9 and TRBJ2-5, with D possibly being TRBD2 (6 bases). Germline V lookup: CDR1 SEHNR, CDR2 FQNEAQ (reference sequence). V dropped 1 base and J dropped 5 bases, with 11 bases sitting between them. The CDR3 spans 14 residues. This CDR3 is CASSLGYGRETQYF. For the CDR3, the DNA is TGTGCCAGCAGCTTAGGGTATGGGAGGGAGACCCAGTACTTC. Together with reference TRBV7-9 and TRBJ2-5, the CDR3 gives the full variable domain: DTGVSQNPRHKITKRGQNVTFRCDPISEHNRLYWYRQTLGQGPEFLTYFQNEAQLEKSRLLSDRFSAERPKGSFSTLEIQRTEQGDSAMYLCASSLGYGRETQYFGPGTRLLVL.

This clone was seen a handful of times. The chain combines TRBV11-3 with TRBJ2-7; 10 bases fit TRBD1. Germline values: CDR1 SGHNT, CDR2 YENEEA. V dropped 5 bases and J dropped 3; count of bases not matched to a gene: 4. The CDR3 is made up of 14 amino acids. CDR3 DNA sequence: TGTGCCAGCAGCCCCGGGACAGGGGACTACGAGCAGTACTTC. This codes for CASSPGTGDYEQYF.

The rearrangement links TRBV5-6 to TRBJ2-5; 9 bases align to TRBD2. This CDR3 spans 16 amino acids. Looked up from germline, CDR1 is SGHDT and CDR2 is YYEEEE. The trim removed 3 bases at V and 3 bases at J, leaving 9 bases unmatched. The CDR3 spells CASSSLVQRGEETQYF. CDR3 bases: TGTGCCAGCAGCTCGTTAGTTCAGCGGGGGGAAGAGACCCAGTACTTC.

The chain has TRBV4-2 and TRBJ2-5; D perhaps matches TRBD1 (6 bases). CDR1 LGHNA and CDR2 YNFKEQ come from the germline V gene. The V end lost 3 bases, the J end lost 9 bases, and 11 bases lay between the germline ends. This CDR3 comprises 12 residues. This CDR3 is CASSQGKGAQYF. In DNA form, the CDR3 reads TGTGCCAGCAGCCAGGGGAAGGGGGCCCAGTACTTC.

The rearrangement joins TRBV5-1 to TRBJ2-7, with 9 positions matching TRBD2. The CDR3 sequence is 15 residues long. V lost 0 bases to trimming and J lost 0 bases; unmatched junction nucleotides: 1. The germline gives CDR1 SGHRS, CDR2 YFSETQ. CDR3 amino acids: CASSLVAGVSYEQYF. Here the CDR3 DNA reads TGCGCCAGCAGCTTGGTAGCGGGGGTCTCCTACGAGCAGTACTTC.